This TCR beta chain comes out of a study of immune evolution from preneoplasia to lung adenocarcinoma. This CDR3 contains 15 residues. Per germline, CDR1 LGHNA and CDR2 YNFKEQ. With V trimmed by 1 base and J by 3 bases, 5 bases remained unmatched. Assay: immunoSEQ multiplex PCR; the TCRdb copy retains only in-frame clones and omits some. Of over 4,000 clones listed, 70% to 80% are singletons. Source material: FFPE adjacent normal lung tissue. This receptor was taken from a person aged 60-79 years with lung adenocarcinoma. V and J are TRBV4-2 and TRBJ1-1, with 7 nucleotides matching TRBD1. The CDR3 sequence: CASSQVVRGDTEAFF. CDR3 DNA: TGTGCCAGCAGCCAAGTCGTCAGGGGGGACACTGAAGCTTTCTTT.